This is a list of T cell receptor gamma chains from one sample in a study of intestinal T cells in coeliac disease. TCRdb re-called the multiplex PCR reads using CATT. The data hold 400 to 450 gamma-chain clones, with about 48% observed a single time. The sample was a duodenal biopsy. The receptors were gathered from a human donor who served as a control with a normal duodenal biopsy, not a healthy volunteer. Each CDR3 is given with its conserved first and last residue. Each record gives: J gene, clone size, V gene, CDR3 protein, CDR3 DNA. Rows give clone size only sometimes, using once, few, many, or a class for an expanded clone.

j_gene: TRGJ1/TRGJ2
abundance: few
v_gene: TRGV2
CDR3aa: CATWDGPHKKLF
CDR3nt: TGTGCCACCTGGGACGGGCCGCATAAGAAACTCTTT

j_gene: TRGJ1/TRGJ2
abundance: NA
v_gene: TRGV10
CDR3aa: CAAWDFVYKKLF
CDR3nt: TGTGCTGCGTGGGATTTTGTATATAAGAAACTCTTT

j_gene: TRGJP1
abundance: large
v_gene: TRGV8
CDR3aa: CAPGIGAWFKIF
CDR3nt: TGTGCACCTGGGATAGGCGCTTGGTTCAAGATATTT

j_gene: TRGJP1
abundance: hyperexpanded
v_gene: TRGV10
CDR3aa: CAAWDGWFKIF
CDR3nt: TGTGCTGCGTGGGATGGTTGGTTCAAGATATTT

j_gene: TRGJ1/TRGJ2
abundance: NA
v_gene: TRGV10
CDR3aa: CAAWDYRGKLF
CDR3nt: TGTGCTGCGTGGGATTACCGTGGGAAACTCTTT

j_gene: TRGJP1
abundance: NA
v_gene: TRGV3
CDR3aa: CATWDRSPTGWFKIF
CDR3nt: TGTGCCACCTGGGACAGATCCCCGACTGGTTGGTTCAAGATATTT

j_gene: TRGJP2
abundance: NA
v_gene: TRGV9
CDR3aa: CALWEVSSVSDWIKTF
CDR3nt: TGTGCCTTGTGGGAGGTGTCCTCAGTTAGTGATTGGATCAAGACGTTT